What follows are 23 T cell receptor beta chains derived from one specimen sequenced in a study of T cell repertoires in cytomegalovirus infection. A single record per CDR3 protein comes from TCRdb applying MiXCR to the reads. The sample includes about 83,000 distinct CDR3 sequences, roughly 44% of them seen just once. The antigens these receptors bind are not known. The specimen comprised CD8+ T cells from cultured PBMCs, sampled from culture after CMV antigen stimulation. These receptors were obtained from a human donor in good health (CMV status not recorded). Some clones in this sample may be carry-over from other donors' samples.

The chain uses TRBV7-9 and TRBJ2-1; D is undetermined. The CDR3 extends over 17 amino acids. V was cut by 4 bases and J by 0 bases, with 16 bases left in between. The germline gives CDR1 SEHNR, CDR2 FQNEAQ (reference sequence). The CDR3 nucleotides read TGTGCCAGCAGCTCGCACACTGCTATAGACTCCTACAATGAGCAGTTCTTC. Translating it yields CASSSHTAIDSYNEQFF.

The V call is TRBV19, the J call TRBJ2-1, with D maybe TRBD2 (5 bases). The CDR3 sequence is 14 residues long. Germline CDR1 is LNHDA and CDR2 is SQIVND (reference sequence). With 3 bases removed from V and 6 bases from J, the gap between germline ends came to 12 bases. In nucleotides, the CDR3 is TGTGCCAGTAGTATCGGGTTAGGGAGCAATGAGCAGTTCTTC. It yields the protein CASSIGLGSNEQFF.

This clonotype was seen a few times. The chain is built from TRBV7-2 and TRBJ1-5, with D tentatively TRBD1 (6 bases). Germline loops: CDR1 SGHTA, CDR2 FQGNSA. Trimming left V 6 bases short and J 5 bases short, with 14 bases between. This CDR3 is 14 amino acids long. This CDR3 is CASRLTGFDQPQHF. The CDR3 nucleotides read TGTGCCAGCAGACTAACAGGGTTCGATCAGCCCCAGCATTTT.

The rearrangement links TRBV7-3 to TRBJ2-7, with a weak D call TRBD1 (6 bases). The CDR3 spans 13 residues. Germline V lookup: CDR1 SGHTA, CDR2 FQGTGA. The V end was cut by 5 bases, the J end by 2 bases, with 10 bases between. CDR3 region: CASSEGDAYEQYF. In DNA form, the CDR3 reads TGTGCCAGCAGCGAGGGGGACGCCTACGAGCAGTACTTC.

The CDR3 DNA reads as TGTGCCAGCAGCTTAAGAGATTCGAACACTGAAGCTTTCTTT. It specifies CASSLRDSNTEAFF. The chain uses TRBV7-6 and TRBJ1-1; D gene ambiguous. The CDR3 is 14 amino acids. V was pared by 2 bases and J by 1 base, with 8 bases between. CDR1 SGHVS and CDR2 FNYEAQ come from the germline V gene.

This clonotype was seen a few times. The chain combines TRBV5-4 with TRBJ1-2; 9 bases are shared with TRBD1. There are 16 residues in the CDR3. Looked up from germline, CDR1 is SGHNT and CDR2 is YYREEE (reference sequence). V gave up 4 bases and J gave up 4 bases; unmatched junction bases: 11. CDR3 coding DNA: TGTGCCAGCAGCCCCGGACAGGGGAGTATATTCTATGGCTACACCTTC. Residues: CASSPGQGSIFYGYTF.

This chain uses TRBV19 with TRBJ1-5, with D perhaps TRBD1 (5 bases). The germline V gene has CDR1 LNHDA and CDR2 SQIVND (reference sequence). Trimming shortened V by 5 bases and J by 7 bases, and 18 bases separated the two germline ends. The CDR3 runs 15 residues. CDR3 sequence reads: CASSGREFRKQPQHF. The DNA for the CDR3 is TGTGCCAGTAGTGGCAGGGAATTTAGGAAACAGCCCCAGCATTTT.

The chain combines TRBV7-6 with TRBJ1-3, with D unresolved. Trimming took off 1 base at V and 2 bases at J, with 9 bases between the two ends. CDR1 SGHVS and CDR2 FNYEAQ come from the germline V gene. The CDR3 is 15 residues long. CDR3 sequence: CASSLGRGPGNTIYF. CDR3 DNA sequence: TGTGCCAGCAGCTTAGGCAGAGGGCCTGGAAACACCATATATTTT.

The J gene is TRBJ1-1, the V gene TRBV2; D is possibly TRBD1 (5 bases). V lost 6 bases and J lost 4, with 12 bases in between. This CDR3 is 13 amino acids long. Germline V gene data show CDR1 as SNHLY and CDR2 as FYNNEI. CDR3 region: CASRDGGRTEAFF. The CDR3, as DNA: TGTGCCAGCAGAGACGGGGGACGCACTGAAGCTTTCTTT.

The gene calls are TRBV12-3 or TRBV12-4 and TRBJ2-2; TRBD1 agrees at 7 bases. V was clipped by 6 bases and J by 4 bases; unmatched bases: 8. The CDR3 sequence is 15 residues long. The CDR3 sequence is CASREKGQSTGELFF. The CDR3 DNA follows: TGTGCCAGCAGGGAGAAGGGACAGTCCACCGGGGAGCTGTTTTTT.

The chain recombines TRBV12-3 or TRBV12-4 with TRBJ1-2; 7 nucleotides agree with TRBD1. V was pared by 5 bases and J by 2 bases, with 5 bases of the junction left unmatched. This CDR3 comprises 14 residues. In DNA, the CDR3 is TGTGCCAGCAGTGCGGACAGGTTCAACTATGGCTACACCTTC. Translation: CASSADRFNYGYTF.

In the case of this clonotype: One junction end does not reproduce the germline sequence, and a read error may be involved. The chain carries TRBV28 and TRBJ2-1; D call uncertain. This CDR3 is built from 14 residues. From germline, CDR1 is MDHEN and CDR2 SYDVKM. For the CDR3, the DNA is TGTGCCAGCAGTCTAATCTCTCTGACGAATGCGCAGTTATTC. It yields the protein CASSLISLTNAQLF.

V and J are TRBV6-1 and TRBJ1-1, with D possibly TRBD1 on 6 matching bases. V was clipped by 9 bases and J by 2 bases, with 16 bases between them. Germline V gene lookup returns CDR1 MNHNS and CDR2 SASEGT. The CDR3 consists of 14 residues. Written as DNA, the CDR3 is TGTGCCAGTAACAGGGAAACTGGAAACACTGAAGCTTTCTTT. It encodes CASNRETGNTEAFF.

V gene TRBV7-9 combines with J gene TRBJ2-2; perhaps TRBD1 as D (5 bases). The CDR3 consists of 15 residues. Between the trimmed V and J ends, which lost 1 base and 7 bases, there was a span of 13 bases. The V gene's germline CDR1 is SEHNR and CDR2 FQNEAQ (reference sequence). CDR3 protein: CASSLVPRVGGELFF. The CDR3 DNA is TGTGCCAGCAGCTTAGTCCCCAGGGTCGGCGGGGAGCTGTTTTTT.

This chain connects TRBV7-9 to TRBJ2-1, with D possibly being TRBD2 (6 bases). CDR1 is SEHNR and CDR2 is FQNEAQ in the germline V gene (reference sequence). The length of the CDR3 is 12 residues. V shed 5 bases and J shed 12 bases, with 14 bases lying between them. The CDR3 DNA reads as TGTGCCAGCAGCGGTAAAGAGGGAGGGCAGTTCTTC. It translates to CASSGKEGGQFF.

The rearrangement links TRBV6-6 to TRBJ1-1; 7 positions agree with TRBD1. Germline V gives CDR1 MNHNY, CDR2 SVGAGI (reference sequence). V lost 6 bases and J lost 1; bases outside the gene matches: 11. The CDR3 sequence is 16 residues long. CDR3 DNA: TGTGCCAGCAGGGGTATCACAGGGGTGGGGAACACTGAAGCTTTCTTT. Its protein is CASRGITGVGNTEAFF.

This chain connects TRBV27 to TRBJ2-7, with unresolved D. With 7 bases removed from V and 3 bases from J, the gap between germline ends came to 7 bases. Germline lookup yields CDR1 MNHEY and CDR2 SMNVEV (reference sequence). The CDR3 is 11 residues long. CDR3 loop: CASTDFYEQYF. The CDR3 bases are TGTGCCAGCACTGATTTCTACGAGCAGTACTTC.

The rearrangement uses TRBV6-6 and TRBJ2-7; D is unresolved. The V gene lost 6 bases and the J gene lost 7 bases, with 16 bases spanning the gap. The germline V gene encodes CDR1 MNHNY and CDR2 SVGAGI (reference sequence). This CDR3 is 13 amino acids long. CDR3 sequence (DNA): TGTGCCAGCAGACCTTTTTCCGGGTGGGAGCAGTACTTC. Amino acid sequence: CASRPFSGWEQYF.

V usage is TRBV7-3 and J usage is TRBJ1-1, with a tentative D call TRBD1 (5 bases). V dropped 0 bases and J dropped 1 base, with 15 bases sitting between them. The length of the CDR3 is 17 residues. Germline CDR1 reads SGHTA; CDR2 reads FQGTGA. Here the CDR3 reads CASSLTPGGGGNTEAFF. For the CDR3, the DNA is TGTGCCAGCAGCTTAACGCCGGGCGGGGGGGGGAACACTGAAGCTTTCTTT.

This rearrangement joins TRBV7-8 to TRBJ1-4, with 8 bases matching TRBD1. Germline V lookup: CDR1 SGHVS, CDR2 FQNEAQ. V shed 6 bases and J 8 bases; nucleotides not matched to a gene: 8. This CDR3 has 14 residues. CDR3 nucleotides: TGTGCCAGCAGTTACCGGGACAGGAAAGAAAAACTGTTTTTT. Protein product: CASSYRDRKEKLFF.

This chain uses TRBV14 with TRBJ1-1, with TRBD1 identical over 10 bases. The junction had 10 bases not matched to a gene; V was cut back by 1 base and J by 2 bases. Germline-derived CDR1 and CDR2 are SGHDN and FVKESK. The CDR3 contains 18 residues. CDR3 nucleotide sequence: TGTGCCAGCAGCCAAGCCTTACCTGACAGGGGGCGAAACACTGAAGCTTTCTTT. The encoded protein is CASSQALPDRGRNTEAFF.

This clonotype has at least ten counts. The chain has TRBV7-2 and TRBJ1-2, with D perhaps TRBD1 (6 bases). The ends were cut back, 1 base at V and 11 bases at J, with 23 bases in the middle. This CDR3 has 16 amino acids. CDR1 and CDR2 from the germline V gene are SGHTA and FQGNSA. The DNA for the CDR3 is TGTGCCAGCAGCTTAGGCAACTTCCAAGGGACATCGTCATACACCTTC. It translates to CASSLGNFQGTSSYTF.

This clonotype was counted between two and nine times. The V gene is TRBV5-1, the J gene TRBJ2-1; the match to TRBD2 covers 12 bases. The V gene end was trimmed by 4 bases and the J gene end by 0 bases; junction bases not matched to a gene: 8. This CDR3 is 18 amino acids long. Germline CDR1 SGHRS, CDR2 YFSETQ. The CDR3 loop reads CASSRTSGTPSSYNEQFF. The CDR3, as DNA: TGCGCCAGCAGCCGGACTAGCGGGACTCCTAGCTCCTACAATGAGCAGTTCTTC.